The 21 T cell receptor beta chains below come from one sample, sequenced in a study of blood T cell repertoires in COVID-19. This table comes from immunoSEQ multiplex PCR, and its TCRdb copy is limited to in-frame clones, with some not included. The table lists just over 75,000 clones, roughly 84% of them singletons. The sequencing input was peripheral blood. These receptors were taken from a middle-aged man with acute or convalescent COVID-19.

The rearrangement links TRBV6-1 to TRBJ2-5, with 10 bases that match TRBD1. Germline V gene data show CDR1 as MNHNS and CDR2 as SASEGT. V was clipped by 4 bases and J by 2 bases; unmatched bases: 10. The CDR3 contains 17 residues. The CDR3 DNA reads as TGTGCCAGCAGTGCAAACCGCGGGACAGGGGTACAAGAGACCCAGTACTTC. Translating gives CASSANRGTGVQETQYF.

V is TRBV5-5 and J is TRBJ2-7; 8 bases align to TRBD1. Germline loops: CDR1 SGHKS, CDR2 YYEKEE (reference sequence). This CDR3 is built from 14 residues. The V and J ends lost 9 bases and 2 bases, in that order; junction bases with no gene match: 10. The CDR3 is CATARTGNAYEQYF. Here the CDR3 DNA reads TGTGCCACTGCTAGGACAGGGAACGCCTACGAGCAGTACTTC.

The chain uses TRBV7-9 and TRBJ1-1; tentatively, D is TRBD1 (6 bases). Germline CDR1 SEHNR, CDR2 FQNEAQ (reference sequence). Trimming took 7 bases from V and 4 from J, leaving 16 bases between them. The CDR3 spans 14 residues. The CDR3, as DNA: TGTGCCAGCATCGCGGGGGGGGCAGGCACTGAAGCTTTCTTT. This sequence encodes CASIAGGAGTEAFF.

This chain connects TRBV4-2 to TRBJ1-1; D is possibly TRBD1 (5 bases). The CDR3 is made up of 15 amino acids. V lost 0 bases, J lost 5 bases, and 13 bases lay in between. Per the germline V gene, CDR1 is LGHNA and CDR2 is YNFKEQ. The CDR3 reads CASSQDWGRVTEAFF. Written as DNA, the CDR3 is TGTGCCAGCAGCCAAGATTGGGGCAGGGTGACTGAAGCTTTCTTT.

The V gene is TRBV19, the J gene TRBJ2-3, with 8 nucleotides matching TRBD2. Looked up from germline, CDR1 is LNHDA and CDR2 is SQIVND (reference sequence). Trimming removed 8 bases from V and 4 bases from J; junction bases left unmatched: 5. This CDR3 spans 13 amino acids. In DNA, the CDR3 is TGTGCCAGTGCCCGGACTAGCCCAGATACGCAGTATTTT. Its translation is CASARTSPDTQYF.

In its sample, this clone was seen a few times. The V gene is TRBV5-6, the J gene TRBJ2-1; D ambiguous. The germline gives CDR1 SGHDT, CDR2 YYEEEE. The CDR3 has 17 amino acids. V gave up 4 bases and J gave up 0 bases, with 17 bases separating them. CDR3 nucleotide sequence: TGTGCCAGCAGCCCAGTTTCGTTCCCCAGCTCCTACAATGAGCAGTTCTTC. Amino acid sequence: CASSPVSFPSSYNEQFF.

The chain joins TRBV18 to TRBJ2-1, with D perhaps matching TRBD2 (5 bases). Germline CDR1 is KGHSH and CDR2 is LQKENI. V gave up 8 bases and J gave up 5 bases, with 10 bases separating them. The CDR3 is 12 residues long. DNA for the CDR3: TGTGCCAGCGGGCGGGCGGACAATGAGCAGTTCTTC. Its protein is CASGRADNEQFF. Variable domain in full (rest from reference TRBV18 and TRBJ2-1): NAGVMQNPRHLVRRRGQEARLRCSPMKGHSHVYWYRQLPEEGLKFMVYLQKENIIDESGMPKERFSAEFPKEGPSILRIQQVVRGDSAAYFCASGRADNEQFFGPGTRLTVL.

The chain uses TRBV11-3 and TRBJ2-7; the D gene is possibly TRBD2 (5 bases). Trimming removed 5 bases at V and 3 bases at J, with 5 bases between. CDR1 and CDR2 (germline): SGHNT, YENEEA. The CDR3 contains 11 residues. The CDR3 sequence: CASSRDYEQYF. As DNA, the CDR3 is TGTGCCAGCAGCCGGGACTACGAGCAGTACTTC.

This clone has a handful of counts. The chain has TRBV18 and TRBJ1-1; 7 bases match TRBD1. The CDR3 is made up of 14 amino acids. Germline V lookup: CDR1 KGHSH, CDR2 LQKENI. The V segment lost 1 base and the J segment 5 bases; nucleotides outside the gene matches: 4. CDR3 in amino acids: CASSPQGAGTEAFF. The CDR3 coding sequence is TGTGCCAGCTCACCACAGGGGGCAGGTACTGAAGCTTTCTTT. The variable domain in full, with the rest retrieved from reference TRBV18 and TRBJ1-1, is NAGVMQNPRHLVRRRGQEARLRCSPMKGHSHVYWYRQLPEEGLKFMVYLQKENIIDESGMPKERFSAEFPKEGPSILRIQQVVRGDSAAYFCASSPQGAGTEAFFGQGTRLTVV.

The count of this clone is one. The CDR3 spells CASSLGSHNNQPQHF. The CDR3 DNA reads TGTGCCAGCAGTCTCGGTAGCCATAACAATCAGCCCCAGCATTTT. V usage is TRBV28 and J usage is TRBJ1-5; D is unclear. CDR1 and CDR2 (germline): MDHEN, SYDVKM. This CDR3 spans 15 amino acids. V shed 5 bases and J shed 3 bases, with 14 bases lying between them.

This chain uses TRBV9 with TRBJ2-7, with 9 nucleotides matching TRBD1. Looked up from germline, CDR1 is SGDLS and CDR2 is YYNGEE. The junction had 6 bases not matched to a gene; V was cut back by 4 bases and J by 1 base. This CDR3 has 15 amino acids. Here the CDR3 DNA reads TGTGCCAGCAGCCCCTATGGACAGGGGTCCTACGAGCAGTACTTC. Protein product: CASSPYGQGSYEQYF.

The chain couples TRBV27 to TRBJ2-2; D remains unclear. V gave up 1 base and J gave up 4 bases, with 4 bases separating them. Germline V gene sequence: CDR1 MNHEY, CDR2 SMNVEV (reference sequence). The CDR3 is 13 amino acids. The CDR3 nucleotides are TGTGCCAGCAGTTTATGGGCCACCGGGGAGCTGTTTTTT. The encoded protein is CASSLWATGELFF.

This clone was picked up a small number of times. The chain combines TRBV5-6 with TRBJ2-5; 7 bases align to TRBD2. The CDR3 is made up of 15 amino acids. Losses at the gene ends were 4 bases for V and 3 bases for J; bases not matched to a gene: 9. The germline gives CDR1 SGHDT, CDR2 YYEEEE. CDR3 region: CASSRTWEGKETQYF. CDR3 DNA: TGTGCCAGCAGCCGTACTTGGGAGGGTAAAGAGACCCAGTACTTC. The entire variable domain, with the rest obtained from reference TRBV5-6 and TRBJ2-5, is as follows: DAGVTQSPTHLIKTRGQQVTLRCSPKSGHDTVSWYQQALGQGPQFIFQYYEEEERQRGNFPDRFSGHQFPNYSSELNVNALLLGDSALYLCASSRTWEGKETQYFGPGTRLLVL.

The chain links TRBV5-5 to TRBJ2-3; the D is unclear. Germline V gene sequence: CDR1 SGHKS, CDR2 YYEKEE (reference sequence). The CDR3 is 12 amino acids. V lost 5 bases and J lost 4, with 8 bases in between. The CDR3 loop is CASSDSADTQYF. The CDR3 DNA is TGTGCCAGCAGTGACTCGGCAGATACGCAGTATTTT.

V usage is TRBV30 and J usage is TRBJ1-5, with 9 bases lining up with TRBD1. With 4 bases clipped from V and 4 bases from J, the junction kept 8 bases outside the gene matches. CDR1 GTSNPN and CDR2 SVGIG come from the germline V gene (reference sequence). The CDR3 contains 15 residues. This chain's CDR3 is CAWTGQGSRNQPQHF. Here the CDR3 DNA reads TGTGCCTGGACGGGACAGGGAAGTCGAAATCAGCCCCAGCATTTT.

The chain carries TRBV10-3 and TRBJ2-2; 10 bases line up with TRBD2. Germline CDR1 reads ENHRY; CDR2 reads SYGVKD. J gave up 2 bases and V 4 bases, and 10 bases lay outside the gene matches. The CDR3 spans 18 residues. CDR3 DNA: TGTGCCATCAGTGTTGGGCTAGCGGGAGAGTCAAACACCGGGGAGCTGTTTTTT. This encodes CAISVGLAGESNTGELFF.

This chain joins TRBV30 and TRBJ2-7; D unclear. The CDR3 extends over 15 amino acids. Germline V gene sequence: CDR1 GTSNPN, CDR2 SVGIG (reference sequence). V was clipped by 0 bases and J by 3 bases, with 15 bases between them. The CDR3 loop is CAWSVQSGARYEQYF. For the CDR3, the DNA is TGTGCCTGGAGTGTACAAAGTGGAGCTCGCTACGAGCAGTACTTC.

The V and J genes are TRBV4-3 and TRBJ2-5; 7 bases match TRBD1. Germline assignment: CDR1 LGHNA and CDR2 YSLEER. This CDR3 is built from 15 residues. Germline trimming cut 1 base from V and 1 base from J; bases unmatched to any gene: 3. DNA of the CDR3: TGCGCCAGCAGCCAAGCGACAGGGCCCCAAGAGACCCAGTACTTC. Amino acid sequence: CASSQATGPQETQYF.

This clone was counted once. The chain is built from TRBV12-3 or TRBV12-4 and TRBJ2-5; 7 nucleotides agree with TRBD1. Unmatched junction bases numbered 5, after V lost 7 bases and J lost 3 bases. The CDR3 loop spans 13 amino acids. The DNA for the CDR3 is TGTGCCAGCACCAATACAGGGGAAGAGACCCAGTACTTC. Amino acid sequence: CASTNTGEETQYF.

This clone was detected only a few times. This chain links TRBV5-1 with TRBJ1-5; 10 bases match TRBD1. Losses at the gene ends were 4 bases for V and 5 bases for J; bases not matched to a gene: 3. The CDR3 loop spans 14 amino acids. Germline CDR1 is SGHRS and CDR2 is YFSETQ. CDR3 region: CASSTGTGDQPQHF. CDR3 nucleotide sequence: TGCGCCAGCAGCACCGGGACAGGGGATCAGCCCCAGCATTTT.

The chain is built from TRBV28 and TRBJ1-5; TRBD1 aligns across 10 bases. J was trimmed by 0 bases and V by 5 bases; bases with no gene match: 10. CDR3 length: 18 residues. Germline V lookup: CDR1 MDHEN, CDR2 SYDVKM. The CDR3 spells CASSQPGQGRSSNQPQHF. DNA for the CDR3: TGTGCCAGCAGTCAACCGGGACAGGGGCGGAGTAGCAATCAGCCCCAGCATTTT.